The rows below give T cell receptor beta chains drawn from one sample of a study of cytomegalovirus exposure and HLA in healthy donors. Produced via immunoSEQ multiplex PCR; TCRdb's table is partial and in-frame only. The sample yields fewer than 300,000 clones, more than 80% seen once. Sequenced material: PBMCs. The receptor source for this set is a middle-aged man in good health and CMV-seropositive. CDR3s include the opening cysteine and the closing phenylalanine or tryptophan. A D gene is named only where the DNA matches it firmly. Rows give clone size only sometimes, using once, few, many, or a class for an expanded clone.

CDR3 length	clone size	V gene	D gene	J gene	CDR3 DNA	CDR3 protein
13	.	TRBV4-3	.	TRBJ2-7	TGCGCCAGCAGCCAAGATAGGAGCTACGAGCAGTACTTC	CASSQDRSYEQYF
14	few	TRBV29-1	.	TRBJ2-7	TGCAGCGTTGACCTGGGACATGGCTCCTACGAGCAGTACTTC	CSVDLGHGSYEQYF
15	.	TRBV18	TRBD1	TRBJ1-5	TGTGCCAGCTCACCGGACAGGGACTTGGGTCAGCCCCAGCATTTT	CASSPDRDLGQPQHF
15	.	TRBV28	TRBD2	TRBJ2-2	TGTGCCAGCAGTTCCCTCCAGGGAGGGCCCGGGGAGCTGTTTTTT	CASSSLQGGPGELFF
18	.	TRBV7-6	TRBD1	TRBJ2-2	TGTGCCAGCAGCTTAGTGCCACAGGGGGCTGAGGGGACCGGGGAGCTGTTTTTT	CASSLVPQGAEGTGELFF
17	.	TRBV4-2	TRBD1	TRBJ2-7	TGTGCCAGCAGCCAAGAGGGAGGTAGACAGGGGATTTACGAGCAGTACTTC	CASSQEGGRQGIYEQYF
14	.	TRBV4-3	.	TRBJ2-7	TGCGCCAGCAGCCAAGAGCGGTTTTCCTACGAGCAGTACTTC	CASSQERFSYEQYF
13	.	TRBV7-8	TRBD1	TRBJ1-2	TGTGCCAGCAGCCCAGACAGGGGTTGGGGCTACACCTTC	CASSPDRGWGYTF
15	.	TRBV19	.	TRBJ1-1	TGTGCCAGTAGTTCGGGGGACGTTCGGAACACTGAAGCTTTCTTT	CASSSGDVRNTEAFF
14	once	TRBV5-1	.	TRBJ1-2	TGCGCCAGCAGATCAGACAGTGCCAACTATGGCTACACCTTC	CASRSDSANYGYTF
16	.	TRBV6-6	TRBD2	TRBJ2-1	TGTGCCAGCAGTTACTTCCTGGCGGGGGACTACAATGAGCAGTTCTTC	CASSYFLAGDYNEQFF
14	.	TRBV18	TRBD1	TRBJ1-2	TGTGCCAGCTCACCACCCGGGACAGGGTATGGCTACACCTTC	CASSPPGTGYGYTF
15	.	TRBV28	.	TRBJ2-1	TGTGCCAGCAGTTTAGGGGCCCCCCCGGGCGCTGAGCAGTTCTTC	CASSLGAPPGAEQFF
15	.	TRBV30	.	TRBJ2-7	TGTGCCTGGAGTGTAGAGAGCGAAGTAACCTACGAGCAGTACTTC	CAWSVESEVTYEQYF
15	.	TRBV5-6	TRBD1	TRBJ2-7	TGTGCCAGCAGCCCTGACAGGGTTAATCCCTACGAGCAGTACTTC	CASSPDRVNPYEQYF
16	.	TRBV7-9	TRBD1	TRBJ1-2	TGTGCCAGCAGCTTGTCCCGGGACAGGGGGCGAGGGGGCTACACCTTC	CASSLSRDRGRGGYTF
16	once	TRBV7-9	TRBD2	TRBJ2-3	TGTGCCAGCAGCCCTCGACTAGCGGGAGGCACAGATACGCAGTATTTT	CASSPRLAGGTDTQYF
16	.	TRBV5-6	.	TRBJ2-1	TGTGCCAGCAGCCAAGCGCCATCGGAGAGGTCCAATGAGCAGTTCTTC	CASSQAPSERSNEQFF
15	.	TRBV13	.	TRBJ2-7	TGTGCCAGCAGCTTAGGCGCCAGCGACTCCTACGAGCAGTACTTC	CASSLGASDSYEQYF
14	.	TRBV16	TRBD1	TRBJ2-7	TGTGCCAGCCGAGGACAGGTGGGGGTGAGCGAGCAGTACTTC	CASRGQVGVSEQYF
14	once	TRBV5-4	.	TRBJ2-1	TGTGCCAGCAGTTTAAGTAGCGGAGGCCGCGAGCAGTTCTTC	CASSLSSGGREQFF
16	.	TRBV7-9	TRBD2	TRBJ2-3	TGTGCCAGCAGCTTAATCGGGACTAGCGGGTCAGATACGCAGTATTTT	CASSLIGTSGSDTQYF
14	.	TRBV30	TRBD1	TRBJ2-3	TGTGCCTGCCCGGGACAGGGGAGGACAGATACGCAGTATTTT	CACPGQGRTDTQYF
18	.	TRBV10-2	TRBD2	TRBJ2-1	TGCGCCAGCAGTGGGTCCTGGACTAGCGGGATTTCCAAGGATGAGCAGTTCTTC	CASSGSWTSGISKDEQFF
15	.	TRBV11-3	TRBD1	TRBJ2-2	TGTGCCAGCAGCCCGGGGACAGGGGTCACCGGGGAGCTGTTTTTT	CASSPGTGVTGELFF
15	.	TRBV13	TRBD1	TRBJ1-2	TGTGCCAGCAGCCCTAGGGGGCGAGAGGACTATGGCTACACCTTC	CASSPRGREDYGYTF
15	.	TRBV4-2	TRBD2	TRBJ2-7	TGTGCCAGCAGCGAGACTAGCGGGAGGGCGTACGAGCAGTACTTC	CASSETSGRAYEQYF
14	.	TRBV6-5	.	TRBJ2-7	TGTGCCAGCAGTGGACAGCGAGGGCCTTACGAGCAGTACTTC	CASSGQRGPYEQYF
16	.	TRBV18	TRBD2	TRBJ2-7	TGTGCCAGCTCACCTTTGGGACTAGCGGGGGCCTACGAGCAGTACTTC	CASSPLGLAGAYEQYF
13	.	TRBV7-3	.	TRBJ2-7	TGTGCCAGCAGCTTACAGGGATCTGAGGAGCAGTACTTC	CASSLQGSEEQYF
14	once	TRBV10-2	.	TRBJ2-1	TGCGCCAGCAGTGCTGACACCCTCAGGGATGAGCAGTTCTTC	CASSADTLRDEQFF
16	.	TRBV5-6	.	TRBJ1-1	TGTGCCAGCAGCTTCCGACAGGCCCGCTTGAACACTGAAGCTTTCTTT	CASSFRQARLNTEAFF
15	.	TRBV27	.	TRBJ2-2	TGTGCCAGCAGTTTATCCACAGGGTCCACCGGGGAGCTGTTTTTT	CASSLSTGSTGELFF
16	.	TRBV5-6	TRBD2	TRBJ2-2	TGTGCCAGCAGCTTGAGTGGGACTAGTCTCACCGGGGAGCTGTTTTTT	CASSLSGTSLTGELFF
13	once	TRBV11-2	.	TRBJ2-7	TGTGCCAGCAGCTTATCCGGGAGAGGTGAGCAGTACTTC	CASSLSGRGEQYF
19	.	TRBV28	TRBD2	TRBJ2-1	TGTGCCAGCAGTCCAAACCCCCGGACTAGCGGGGACTACTACAATGAGCAGTTCTTC	CASSPNPRTSGDYYNEQFF
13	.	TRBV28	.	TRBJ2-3	TGTGCCAGCAGTTACGGGGGAACAGATACGCAGTATTTT	CASSYGGTDTQYF